This record concerns one T cell receptor (beta chain) sequence. What it recognizes is unknown. The entry originates in a study of CD8 T cells in Susac syndrome. Random hexamers were used to reverse transcribe the RNA input (roughly 0.5 to 1 ug). The CDR3 of TCR beta was amplified by immunoSEQ multiplex PCR across 54 Vbeta and 13 Jbeta. TCRdb reprocessed the immunoSEQ multiplex PCR reads with MiXCR, giving one entry per CDR3 protein. The table shows 120,000 to 150,000 distinct CDR3 sequences, with approximately 93% occurring only once. General study findings and limits: The study's TCR sequencing and HLA analysis drew on a certain number of individuals. That number was acknowledged as relatively small.

From blood CD8+ and CD4+ T cells, TCR beta sequences were generated. Germline V gives CDR1 SNHLY, CDR2 FYNNEI. The CDR3 is 15 amino acids. With 6 bases removed from V and 1 base from J, the gap between germline ends came to 12 bases. V is TRBV2 and J is TRBJ2-2, with D perhaps TRBD1 or TRBD2 (6 bases each). This TCR came from a human donor in good health. Specimen: CD8+ T cells from PBMCs. CDR3 protein: CASSPGALNTGELFF. The CDR3, as DNA: TGTGCCAGCAGCCCGGGGGCATTGAACACCGGGGAGCTGTTTTTT.